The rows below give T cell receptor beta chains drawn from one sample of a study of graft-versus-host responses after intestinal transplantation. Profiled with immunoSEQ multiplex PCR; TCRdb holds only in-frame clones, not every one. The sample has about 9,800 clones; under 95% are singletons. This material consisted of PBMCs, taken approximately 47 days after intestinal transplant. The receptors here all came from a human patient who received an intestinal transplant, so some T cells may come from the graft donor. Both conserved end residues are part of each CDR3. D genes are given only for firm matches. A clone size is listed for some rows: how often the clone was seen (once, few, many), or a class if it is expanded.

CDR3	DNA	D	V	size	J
CASSLDGGLYNSPLHF	TGCGCCAGCAGCTTGGACGGGGGTCTTTATAATTCACCCCTCCACTTT	.	TRBV5-1	.	TRBJ1-6
CASSYSKGPGEKLFF	TGTGCCAGCAGTTACTCGAAGGGGCCCGGCGAAAAACTGTTTTTT	.	TRBV6-6	.	TRBJ1-4
CASSLQLAGVDEQFF	TGTGCCAGCAGCTTACAACTAGCGGGAGTTGATGAGCAGTTCTTC	TRBD2	TRBV13	.	TRBJ2-1
CASGPQRVWRIQETQYF	TGTGCTAGTGGACCTCAACGCGTTTGGAGAATCCAAGAGACCCAGTACTTC	.	TRBV12-5	.	TRBJ2-5
CASSLGGLNGAYEQYF	TGTGCCAGCAGCTTGGGGGGACTGAACGGTGCCTACGAGCAGTACTTC	.	TRBV5-6	.	TRBJ2-7
CASSIQGGSYEQYF	TGTGCCAGCAGCATACAGGGGGGGTCCTACGAGCAGTACTTC	.	TRBV5-6	.	TRBJ2-7
CAWSEIYYGYTF	TGTGCCTGGAGTGAGATCTACTATGGCTACACCTTC	.	TRBV30	.	TRBJ1-2
CASSLGEDGLYGYTF	TGCGCCAGCAGCTTGGGGGAGGATGGTCTATATGGCTACACCTTC	.	TRBV5-1	.	TRBJ1-2
CASSYSRAGDGYTF	TGTGCCAGCAGTTACTCGAGGGCAGGGGATGGCTACACCTTC	.	TRBV6-5	.	TRBJ1-2
CASSGDFGTGQFF	TGTGCCAGCAGCGGGGACTTCGGAACGGGGCAGTTCTTC	.	TRBV7-9	.	TRBJ2-1
CASSVGQGDGYTF	TGTGCCAGCAGCGTAGGACAGGGGGATGGCTACACCTTC	TRBD1	TRBV9	.	TRBJ1-2
CASSPGQLTDTQYF	TGCGCCAGCAGCCCTGGACAGCTTACAGATACGCAGTATTTT	.	TRBV5-1	.	TRBJ2-3
CASSLAAGPYTGELFF	TGTGCCAGCAGCTTAGCGGCGGGACCCTACACCGGGGAGCTGTTTTTT	.	TRBV13	.	TRBJ2-2
CASSDVTHELYGYTF	TGTGCCAGCAGCGACGTTACCCACGAACTCTATGGCTACACCTTC	.	TRBV5-6	.	TRBJ1-2
CASSQAARTDTQYF	TGTGCCAGCAGCCAAGCCGCCAGGACAGATACGCAGTATTTT	.	TRBV14	.	TRBJ2-3
CASSLALGSPFF	TGTGCCAGCAGCTTAGCGCTCGGGAGTCCGTTCTTC	.	TRBV7-9	.	TRBJ2-1
CASSLIGGNTEAFF	TGTGCCAGCAGCCTCATAGGGGGGAACACTGAAGCTTTCTTT	.	TRBV7-3	.	TRBJ1-1
CASSLTSGGTDTQYF	TGTGCCAGCAGCTTGACTAGCGGGGGCACAGATACGCAGTATTTT	TRBD2	TRBV7-9	.	TRBJ2-3
CASSLQMIGAGGPNEQYF	TGTGCCAGCAGTTTACAGATGATTGGGGCGGGAGGGCCCAACGAGCAGTACTTC	TRBD2	TRBV28	.	TRBJ2-7
CASSTNPDWPQETQYF	TGTGCCAGCAGCACAAACCCGGACTGGCCCCAAGAGACCCAGTACTTC	.	TRBV9	.	TRBJ2-5
CASSGKDLPNNQPQHF	TGTGCCAGCAGTGGTAAGGACCTACCAAATAATCAGCCCCAGCATTTT	.	TRBV2	once	TRBJ1-5
CASSQGRGSEQFF	TGTGCCAGCAGCCAAGGTCGGGGGTCTGAGCAGTTCTTC	.	TRBV14	.	TRBJ2-1